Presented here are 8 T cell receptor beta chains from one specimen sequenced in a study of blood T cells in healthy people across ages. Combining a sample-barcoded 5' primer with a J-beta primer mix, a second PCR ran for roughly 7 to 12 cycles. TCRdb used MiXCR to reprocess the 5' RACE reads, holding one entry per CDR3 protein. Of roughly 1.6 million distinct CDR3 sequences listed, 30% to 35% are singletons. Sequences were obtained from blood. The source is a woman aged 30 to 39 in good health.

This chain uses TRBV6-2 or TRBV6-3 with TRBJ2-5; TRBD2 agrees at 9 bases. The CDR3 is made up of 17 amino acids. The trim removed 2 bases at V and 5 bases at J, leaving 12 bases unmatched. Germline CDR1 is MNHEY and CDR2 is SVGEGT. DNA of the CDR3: TGTGCCAGCAGTTACGGTGTTATGGCGGGGGGGGCTGAGACCCAGTACTTC. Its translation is CASSYGVMAGGAETQYF.

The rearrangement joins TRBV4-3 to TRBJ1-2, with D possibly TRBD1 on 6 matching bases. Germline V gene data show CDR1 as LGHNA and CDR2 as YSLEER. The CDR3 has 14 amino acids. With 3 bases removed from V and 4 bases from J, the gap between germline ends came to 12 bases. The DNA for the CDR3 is TGCGCCAGCAGCCATCCACAGGGAGGCTATGGCTACACCTTC. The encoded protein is CASSHPQGGYGYTF.

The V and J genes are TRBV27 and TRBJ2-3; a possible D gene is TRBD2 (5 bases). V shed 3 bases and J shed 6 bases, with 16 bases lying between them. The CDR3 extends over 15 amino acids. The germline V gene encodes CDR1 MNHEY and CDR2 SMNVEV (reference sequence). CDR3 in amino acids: CASSFLAADTDTQYF. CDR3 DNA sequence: TGTGCCAGCAGTTTTCTAGCAGCGGATACTGATACGCAGTATTTT.

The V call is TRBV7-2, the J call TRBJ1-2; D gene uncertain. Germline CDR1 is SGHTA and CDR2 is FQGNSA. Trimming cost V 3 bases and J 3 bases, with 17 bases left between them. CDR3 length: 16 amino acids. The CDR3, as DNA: TGTGCCAGCAGCTTGGAGGGCGCAGTGTTGCACTATGGCTACACCTTC. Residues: CASSLEGAVLHYGYTF.

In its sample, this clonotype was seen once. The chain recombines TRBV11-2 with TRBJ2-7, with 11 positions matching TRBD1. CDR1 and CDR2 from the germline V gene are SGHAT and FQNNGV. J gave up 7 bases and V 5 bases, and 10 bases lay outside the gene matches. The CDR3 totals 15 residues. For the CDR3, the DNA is TGTGCCAGCAGCGCCCTCGGACAGGGGGCGGGAGAGCAGTACTTC. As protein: CASSALGQGAGEQYF. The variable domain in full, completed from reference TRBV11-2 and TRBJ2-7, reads EAGVAQSPRYKIIEKRQSVAFWCNPISGHATLYWYQQILGQGPKLLIQFQNNGVVDDSQLPKDRFSAERLKGVDSTLKIQPAKLEDSAVYLCASSALGQGAGEQYFGPGTRLTVT.

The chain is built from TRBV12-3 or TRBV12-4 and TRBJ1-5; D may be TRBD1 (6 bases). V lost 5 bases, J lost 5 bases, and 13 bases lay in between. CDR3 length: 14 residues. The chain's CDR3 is CASSPGTLYQPQHF. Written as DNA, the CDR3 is TGTGCCAGCAGTCCCGGGACACTTTATCAGCCCCAGCATTTT.

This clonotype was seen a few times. The CDR3 spells CASSPQGALGANVLTF. The CDR3 coding sequence is TGTGCCAGCAGCCCACAGGGAGCGTTGGGGGCCAACGTCCTGACTTTC. The J gene is TRBJ2-6, the V gene TRBV7-9; D possibly corresponds to TRBD1 (6 bases). The germline V gene has CDR1 SEHNR and CDR2 FQNEAQ (reference sequence). This CDR3 region has 16 residues. Trimming took 5 bases from V and 4 from J, leaving 15 bases between them.

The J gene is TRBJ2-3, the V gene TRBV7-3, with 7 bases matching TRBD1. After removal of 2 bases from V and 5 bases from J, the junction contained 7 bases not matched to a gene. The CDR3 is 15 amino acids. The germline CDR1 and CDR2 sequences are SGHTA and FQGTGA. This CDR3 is CASSLEGGVRDTQYF. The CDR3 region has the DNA TGTGCCAGCAGCTTAGAAGGGGGCGTTAGAGATACGCAGTATTTT.